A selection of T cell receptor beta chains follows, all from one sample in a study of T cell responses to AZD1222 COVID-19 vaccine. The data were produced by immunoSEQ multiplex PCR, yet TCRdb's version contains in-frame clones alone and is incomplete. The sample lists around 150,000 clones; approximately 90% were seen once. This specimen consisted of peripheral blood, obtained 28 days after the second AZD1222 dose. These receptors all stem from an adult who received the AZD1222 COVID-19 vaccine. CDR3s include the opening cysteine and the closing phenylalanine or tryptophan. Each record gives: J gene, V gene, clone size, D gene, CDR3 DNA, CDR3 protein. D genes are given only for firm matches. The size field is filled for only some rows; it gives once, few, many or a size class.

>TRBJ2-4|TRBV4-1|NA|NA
TGCGCCAGCAGCCAAGAGTGGGGCAGCCTAGCCAAAAACATTCAGTACTTC
CASSQEWGSLAKNIQYF
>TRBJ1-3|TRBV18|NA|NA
TGTGCCAGCTCACCTTCCGGGGGGCCAGGAAACACCATATATTTT
CASSPSGGPGNTIYF
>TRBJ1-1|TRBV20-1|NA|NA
TGCAGTGCTAGAGGGGGGGCTGAAGCTTTCTTT
CSARGGAEAFF
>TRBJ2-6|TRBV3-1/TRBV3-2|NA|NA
TGTGCCAGCAGCCATTGGGGTAGCGTAACACCCTCTGGGGCCAACGTCCTGACTTTC
CASSHWGSVTPSGANVLTF
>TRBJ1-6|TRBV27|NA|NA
TGTGCCAGTACCTTATTTCCACAGGGTGTCTCACCCCTCCACTTT
CASTLFPQGVSPLHF
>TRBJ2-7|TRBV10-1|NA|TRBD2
TGCGCCAGCAGTAGCGGGAGTCTAGCCTACGAGCAGTACTTC
CASSSGSLAYEQYF
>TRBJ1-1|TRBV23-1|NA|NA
TGCGCCAGCAGTCCTCCGGGGGAAGCTTTCTTT
CASSPPGEAFF
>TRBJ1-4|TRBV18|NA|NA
TGTGCCAGCTCACCACGCTCTTTGGCGACTAATGAAAAACTGTTTTTT
CASSPRSLATNEKLFF
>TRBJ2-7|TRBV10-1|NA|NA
TGCGCCAGCAGTGAGTTGGGGGACGAGCAGTACTTC
CASSELGDEQYF
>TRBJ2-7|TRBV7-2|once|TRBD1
TGTGCCAGCAGTCCTAGGACAGGGATCTACGAGCAGTACTTC
CASSPRTGIYEQYF